These 24 T cell receptor beta chains were all obtained from the same sample, sequenced in a study of blood T cell repertoires in COVID-19. Clones were read by immunoSEQ multiplex PCR, and TCRdb kept only the in-frame ones, dropping some. The sample contains 350,000 or so clones, around 83% of which appear only once. Material: peripheral blood. The receptors stem from a man aged 25 to 40 with active or convalescent COVID-19.

This chain links TRBV6-1 with TRBJ1-5; 8 bases are shared with TRBD1. Germline V gene lookup returns CDR1 MNHNS and CDR2 SASEGT. CDR3 length: 16 amino acids. The ends lost 4 bases at V and 2 bases at J; junction bases unmatched: 7. The CDR3: CASSGRRGQGNQPQHF. For the CDR3, the DNA is TGTGCCAGCAGTGGCCGGAGGGGACAGGGCAATCAGCCCCAGCATTTT.

This rearrangement joins TRBV11-2 to TRBJ1-1; 9 bases agree with TRBD1. CDR1 is SGHAT, CDR2 FQNNGV, per germline. The CDR3 extends over 15 amino acids. The ends lost 5 bases at V and 0 bases at J; junction bases unmatched: 4. The CDR3 is CASSPGQGLNTEAFF. CDR3 in DNA: TGTGCCAGCAGCCCGGGACAGGGACTGAACACTGAAGCTTTCTTT.

J is TRBJ2-7 and V is TRBV4-1, with TRBD1 matching 8 bases. V shed 4 bases and J 2 bases; nucleotides not matched to a gene: 4. Germline loops: CDR1 MGHRA, CDR2 YSYEKL. The length of the CDR3 is 14 residues. The CDR3 region has the DNA TGCGCCAGCAGCCCCAGGGGGCGCCCCTACGAGCAGTACTTC. As protein: CASSPRGRPYEQYF.

A note on this clone: One junction end disagrees with the germline gene, perhaps due to a read error. The V call is TRBV25-1, the J call TRBJ2-7; D may be TRBD1 (6 bases). Germline-derived CDR1 and CDR2 are MGHDK and SYGVNS. The CDR3 runs 10 residues. CDR3 in amino acids: CATGTGTPHF. CDR3 DNA: TGTGCCACCGGAACGGGGACACCCCACTTC.

The chain is built from TRBV29-1 and TRBJ2-1; D possibly corresponds to TRBD2 (6 bases). The germline V gene has CDR1 SQVTM and CDR2 ANQGSEA. CDR3 size: 13 residues. V lost 3 bases and J 12 bases, leaving 18 bases between the germline ends. As DNA, the CDR3 is TGCAGCGTTGACGGGACTGCTACAATGGGGCAGTTCTTC. It encodes CSVDGTATMGQFF.

This chain links TRBV11-1 with TRBJ2-5; 7 bases fit TRBD2. V shed 7 bases, J shed 1 base, and the junction held 12 bases outside the gene matches. The germline V gene encodes CDR1 SGHAT and CDR2 FQDESV (reference sequence). This CDR3 comprises 16 residues. The CDR3 DNA sequence: TGTGCCAGCATCGGGCTGGGCGGGGGATTCCAAGAGACCCAGTACTTC. This translates into CASIGLGGGFQETQYF.

Note on this clone: This sample also contains other DNA sequences that code for the same CDR3. This sequence joins TRBV6-5 and TRBJ2-7; TRBD2 agrees at 9 bases. With V trimmed by 3 bases and J by 3 bases, 3 bases remained unmatched. The CDR3 sequence is 14 residues long. Germline V gene data show CDR1 as MNHEY and CDR2 as SVGAGI. The CDR3 DNA sequence: TGTGCCAGCAGTTATGGAGCGGGAGGCTACGAGCAGTACTTC. As protein: CASSYGAGGYEQYF.

This chain uses TRBV5-8 with TRBJ2-1, with a possible D match to TRBD1 (6 bases). CDR1 is SGHTS, CDR2 YDEGEE, per germline. This CDR3 has 13 residues. Trimming took off 4 bases at V and 9 bases at J, with 14 bases between the two ends. The CDR3 region has the DNA TGTGCCAGCAGCCTCTACCAGGGGTCTGAGCAGTTCTTC. This gives the protein CASSLYQGSEQFF.

This clone showed up just a few times. The V and J genes are TRBV6-2 or TRBV6-3 and TRBJ2-7; D gene ambiguous. The V gene's germline CDR1 is MNHEY and CDR2 SVGEGT. Trimming left V 2 bases short and J 7 bases short, with 6 bases between. The CDR3 is 11 amino acids. The CDR3 is CASSYDWEQYF. The DNA of the CDR3 is TGTGCCAGCAGTTACGACTGGGAGCAGTACTTC.

V gene TRBV6-5 combines with J gene TRBJ1-5, with unresolved D. Germline V lookup: CDR1 MNHEY, CDR2 SVGAGI. The CDR3 runs 13 residues. The V end was cut by 6 bases, the J end by 5 bases, with 11 bases between. CDR3 region: CASSLSQYQPQHF. CDR3 DNA sequence: TGTGCCAGCAGCCTCTCCCAGTATCAGCCCCAGCATTTT.

This chain uses TRBV20-1 with TRBJ2-7; D not certain. V lost 3 bases, J lost 4 bases, and 7 bases lay in between. CDR3 size: 11 residues. The germline CDR1 and CDR2 sequences are DFQATT and SNEGSKA (reference sequence). CDR3 loop: CSASLEYEQYF. The CDR3 DNA reads TGCAGTGCTAGCCTAGAATACGAGCAGTACTTC.

This chain connects TRBV10-3 to TRBJ1-1; TRBD1 agrees at 9 bases. The V segment lost 7 bases and the J segment 1 base; nucleotides outside the gene matches: 13. Germline V CDR1 and CDR2: ENHRY, SYGVKD. The CDR3 is 17 residues long. For the CDR3, the DNA is TGTGCCATCACCACAGGAGGACAGGGGACCTGGAACACTGAAGCTTTCTTT. The encoded protein is CAITTGGQGTWNTEAFF.

The chain uses TRBV7-2 and TRBJ2-5; 7 bases align to TRBD2. Per the germline V gene, CDR1 is SGHTA and CDR2 is FQGNSA. The CDR3 extends over 15 amino acids. The V and J ends lost 1 base and 1 base, in that order; junction bases with no gene match: 3. The CDR3 loop reads CASSLGWGGQETQYF. CDR3 sequence (DNA): TGTGCCAGCAGCTTAGGGTGGGGGGGCCAAGAGACCCAGTACTTC.

V and J are TRBV27 and TRBJ2-5, with D possibly TRBD2 on 6 matching bases. Germline CDR1 reads MNHEY; CDR2 reads SMNVEV (reference sequence). The CDR3 covers 16 residues. V gave up 3 bases and J gave up 5 bases, with 19 bases separating them. CDR3 nucleotides: TGTGCCAGCAGTTTTTCCGGTCCTCCGGGGGAGGAGACCCAGTACTTC. Translated, it gives CASSFSGPPGEETQYF.

V is TRBV13 and J is TRBJ1-1, with unresolved D. V lost 4 bases, J lost 7 bases, and 13 bases lay in between. The length of the CDR3 is 13 residues. CDR1 PRHDT and CDR2 FYEKMQ come from the germline V gene (reference sequence). DNA for the CDR3: TGTGCCAGCAGCTCGGTGATCTTCGGTGAAGCTTTCTTT. Translation: CASSSVIFGEAFF. Complete variable domain (other parts from reference TRBV13 and TRBJ1-1): AAGVIQSPRHLIKEKRETATLKCYPIPRHDTVYWYQQGPGQDPQFLISFYEKMQSDKGSIPDRFSAQQFSDYHSELNMSSLELGDSALYFCASSSVIFGEAFFGQGTRLTVV.

This clone was observed a handful of times. CDR3 DNA: TGTGCCAGCAGCCTCCAGGGACTAGCGGGCGCATCCGGGGAGCTGTTTTTT. It translates to CASSLQGLAGASGELFF. The V call is TRBV7-8, the J call TRBJ2-2; 12 bases are a match to TRBD2. Per the germline V gene, CDR1 is SGHVS and CDR2 is FQNEAQ. Trimming at V came to 5 bases and at J to 6 bases, leaving 10 bases not matched to a gene. This CDR3 region has 17 residues.

The chain carries TRBV29-1 and TRBJ1-2; D is possibly TRBD1 (5 bases). This CDR3 spans 12 amino acids. Trimming took off 5 bases at V and 4 bases at J, with 11 bases between the two ends. Germline V CDR1 and CDR2: SQVTM, ANQGSEA. CDR3 coding DNA: TGCAGCGTTACTCAGGGTTCCTATGGCTACACCTTC. Translation gives CSVTQGSYGYTF.

V gene TRBV19 combines with J gene TRBJ1-5; TRBD1 is a possible D gene (6 bases). The CDR3 covers 16 residues. In germline, CDR1 is LNHDA, CDR2 SQIVND (reference sequence). Trimming removed 1 base at V and 4 bases at J, with 14 bases between. The CDR3 nucleotides read TGTGCCAGTAGTATAGCCCCGGGACACTCAAATCAGCCCCAGCATTTT. This codes for CASSIAPGHSNQPQHF.

DNA for the CDR3: TGTGCCAGCAGCCAATTGGAAGATGGATTTAGGACAGAAAAAACCATGAACACTGAAGCTTTCTTT. Amino acids: CASSQLEDGFRTEKTMNTEAFF. The chain recombines TRBV3-1 (or the pseudogene TRBV3-2) with TRBJ1-1, with D possibly TRBD1 on 6 matching bases. Germline V lookup: CDR1 LGHDT, CDR2 YNNKEL (reference sequence). V dropped 2 bases and J dropped 0 bases, with 31 bases sitting between them. The CDR3 runs to 22 residues.

The rearrangement uses TRBV19 and TRBJ2-2; a weak D match, TRBD1 (6 bases). CDR1 LNHDA and CDR2 SQIVND come from the germline V gene (reference sequence). The CDR3 has 16 residues. V lost 5 bases, J lost 1 base, and 14 bases lay in between. DNA of the CDR3: TGTGCCAGTAGTGATACCGGGACACTGAACACCGGGGAGCTGTTTTTT. This codes for CASSDTGTLNTGELFF.

This clone was seen only once. The chain couples TRBV6-1 to TRBJ1-1; maybe TRBD1 (6 bases). Germline V gives CDR1 MNHNS, CDR2 SASEGT. CDR3 length: 15 residues. Trimming pared 5 bases from V and 3 bases from J, leaving 16 bases between. As DNA, the CDR3 is TGTGCCAGCAGTTTGTTCCAGGGGCGAGACACTGAAGCTTTCTTT. As protein: CASSLFQGRDTEAFF.

DNA of the CDR3: TGTGCCAGCAGTTACTCCCGGGTTAGCAATCAGCCCCAGCATTTT. Amino acid sequence: CASSYSRVSNQPQHF. This rearrangement joins TRBV6-5 to TRBJ1-5, with D unresolved. The V end was cut by 0 bases, the J end by 0 bases, with 6 bases between. Germline V lookup: CDR1 MNHEY, CDR2 SVGAGI. The CDR3 totals 15 residues.

V and J are TRBV7-2 and TRBJ2-7; tentative D call: TRBD1 (6 bases). The length of the CDR3 is 15 residues. V lost 2 bases, J lost 4 bases, and 15 bases lay in between. The germline V gene encodes CDR1 SGHTA and CDR2 FQGNSA. The chain's CDR3 is CASSLRAGVLYEQYF. The CDR3 DNA reads as TGTGCCAGCAGCTTACGGGCAGGGGTGTTATACGAGCAGTACTTC.

CDR3 DNA sequence: TGTGCCAGCAGTTTCCCAGGGGGCTTTACTGAAGCTTTCTTT. Translating gives CASSFPGGFTEAFF. V is TRBV6-2 or TRBV6-3 and J is TRBJ1-1, with TRBD1 matching 8 bases. Trimming took 4 bases from V and 5 from J; bases not matched to a gene: 6. Per the germline V gene, CDR1 is MNHEY and CDR2 is SVGEGT. The CDR3 contains 14 residues.